This T cell receptor (beta chain) was sequenced during a study of T-cell reconstitution after alpha-beta-depleted transplantation in children. With respect to this clonotype: Its antigen is undetermined.

A library of TCRbeta sequences, prepared with unique molecular identifiers, was generated. TCRdb reanalysed the PCR reads using MiXCR and keeps one entry per CDR3 protein. The table has approximately 1,000,000 distinct CDR3 sequences, about 29% seen once. Findings and limits, study-wide: Several hundred graft clones that had expanded were reportedly the source of alpha-beta T cells about two months after transplant. Surviving recipient T cells and thymic progenitors underlay high day-60 TCRbeta diversity in some patients.

Germline V CDR1 and CDR2: KGHDR, SFDVKD. The CDR3 runs to 11 residues. The ends were cut back, 7 bases at V and 5 bases at J, with 7 bases in the middle. Sequenced here: PBMCs, mostly from graft donor cells, sampled 360 days after TCRalphabeta/CD19-depleted stem cell transplant. The chain has TRBV24-1 and TRBJ1-1, with a tentative D call TRBD1 (6 bases). This clonotype originated in a boy less than two years old who had a stem cell transplant for SCID, so the T cells may come from the graft donor. CDR3 residues: CATRRGTEAFF. The CDR3 bases are TGTGCCACCAGGAGGGGGACTGAAGCTTTCTTT.